Following are 30 T cell receptor beta chains from one sample sequenced in a study of cytotoxic CD8 clonotypes in ibrutinib-treated CLL. Sequencing used immunoSEQ multiplex PCR; TCRdb keeps in-frame clones, though not all of them. Here the sample spans roughly 180,000 clones, approximately 68% being singletons. The starting material was PBMCs, obtained after 24 months of ibrutinib treatment. These receptors were collected from a human donor with chronic lymphocytic leukemia.

On this clone itself: One junction end does not reproduce the germline sequence, and a read error may be involved. In nucleotides, the CDR3 is TGTGCTAGCAGCCTGGACAGTTACAATGAGCAGTTCTTC. Protein product: CASSLDSYNEQFF. J is TRBJ2-1 and V is TRBV7-7; TRBD1 is a possible D gene (6 bases). This CDR3 is 13 amino acids long. CDR1 is SSHAT, CDR2 FNYEAQ, per germline (reference sequence).

The chain combines TRBV7-9 with TRBJ2-1; 9 nucleotides match TRBD2. The CDR3 contains 15 residues. Germline values: CDR1 SEHNR, CDR2 FQNEAQ (reference sequence). J was trimmed by 8 bases and V by 3 bases; bases with no gene match: 8. CDR3 amino acids: CASSLRREGLDEQFF. In nucleotides, the CDR3 is TGTGCCAGCAGCTTGCGGCGGGAGGGCCTCGATGAGCAGTTCTTC.

The chain couples TRBV29-1 to TRBJ1-1; D ambiguous. The ends were cut back, 4 bases at V and 1 base at J, with 16 bases in the middle. The CDR3 runs 15 residues. CDR1 SQVTM and CDR2 ANQGSEA come from the germline V gene. CDR3: CSVGPLQTPNTEAFF. The CDR3 DNA sequence: TGCAGCGTTGGACCTTTACAGACCCCGAACACTGAAGCTTTCTTT.

The rearrangement links TRBV11-2 to TRBJ2-1; D not resolved. This CDR3 spans 14 amino acids. CDR1 SGHAT and CDR2 FQNNGV come from the germline V gene. Trimming removed 6 bases at V and 1 base at J, with 10 bases between. In nucleotides, the CDR3 is TGTGCCAGCAGGCTTTATAGGTCCTACAATGAGCAGTTCTTC. Protein product: CASRLYRSYNEQFF.

V and J are TRBV11-3 and TRBJ2-7, with 10 bases matching TRBD1. With V trimmed by 5 bases and J by 7 bases, 8 bases remained unmatched. CDR1 and CDR2 from the germline V gene are SGHNT and YENEEA. This CDR3 contains 14 residues. The CDR3 region has the DNA TGTGCCAGCAGCCGACAGGGGGCCCTTCGTGAGCAGTACTTC. Its translation is CASSRQGALREQYF.

V and J are TRBV18 and TRBJ2-7, with D perhaps matching TRBD1 (6 bases). CDR3 length: 15 residues. Trimming removed 1 base from V and 4 bases from J, with 14 bases in between. Germline V gene lookup returns CDR1 KGHSH and CDR2 LQKENI. The CDR3 DNA reads as TGTGCCAGCTCACCACTTGCGCAGGGGTTGTACGAGCAGTACTTC. This encodes CASSPLAQGLYEQYF.

This clone showed up just once. V and J are TRBV7-2 and TRBJ1-2, with D tentatively TRBD1 (5 bases). In germline, CDR1 is SGHTA, CDR2 FQGNSA. V lost 1 base, J lost 2 bases, and 17 bases lay in between. The CDR3 sequence is 17 residues long. The CDR3 region has the DNA TGTGCCAGCAGCTTAGAATCTTTTGTGGCAGGGAACTATGGCTACACCTTC. Encoded protein: CASSLESFVAGNYGYTF. The whole variable domain, filled in from reference TRBV7-2 and TRBJ1-2, reads GAGVSQSPSNKVTEKGKDVELRCDPISGHTALYWYRQSLGQGLEFLIYFQGNSAPDKSGLPSDRFSAERTGGSVSTLTIQRTQQEDSAVYLCASSLESFVAGNYGYTFGSGTRLTVV.

This rearrangement joins TRBV15 to TRBJ2-4; D is unresolved. The CDR3 is 15 amino acids. With 4 bases removed from V and 0 bases from J, the gap between germline ends came to 10 bases. Germline CDR1 and CDR2: LNHNV and YYDKDF (reference sequence). The CDR3 is CATSKNSLAKNIQYF. The CDR3 DNA sequence: TGTGCCACCAGCAAGAACAGTCTAGCCAAAAACATTCAGTACTTC. Full variable domain (rest looked up from reference TRBV15 and TRBJ2-4): DAMVIQNPRYQVTQFGKPVTLSCSQTLNHNVMYWYQQKSSQAPKLLFHYYDKDFNNEADTPDNFQSRRPNTSFCFLDIRSPGLGDTAMYLCATSKNSLAKNIQYFGAGTRLSVL.

The sample holds a few counts of this clone. CDR3 DNA sequence: TGTGCCAGCACTCGGTACAGGGGTGGTGGGCTTAGCAATCAGCCCCAGCATTTT. Translation gives CASTRYRGGGLSNQPQHF. V usage is TRBV7-8 and J usage is TRBJ1-5, with 7 bases fitting TRBD1. Per the germline V gene, CDR1 is SGHVS and CDR2 is FQNEAQ. The V and J ends lost 7 bases and 0 bases, in that order; junction bases with no gene match: 15. CDR3 size: 18 residues. Together with reference TRBV7-8 and TRBJ1-5, the CDR3 gives the full variable domain: GAGVSQSPRYKVAKRGQDVALRCDPISGHVSLFWYQQALGQGPEFLTYFQNEAQLDKSGLPSDRFFAERPEGSVSTLKIQRTQQEDSAVYLCASTRYRGGGLSNQPQHFGDGTRLSIL.

This chain uses TRBV18 with TRBJ1-5; tentative D call: TRBD1 (6 bases). In germline, CDR1 is KGHSH, CDR2 LQKENI. The CDR3 length is 13 residues. The V and J ends lost 4 bases and 4 bases respectively, with 8 bases between them. The CDR3 sequence is CASSQDRNQPQHF. Here the CDR3 DNA reads TGTGCCAGCTCACAAGACAGGAATCAGCCCCAGCATTTT.

This rearrangement joins TRBV5-1 to TRBJ2-3; D might be TRBD1 (6 bases). The CDR3 covers 14 residues. Germline lookup yields CDR1 SGHRS and CDR2 YFSETQ. Trimming shortened V by 5 bases and J by 3 bases, and 13 bases separated the two germline ends. CDR3: CASRYRQVTDTQYF. The CDR3 DNA follows: TGCGCCAGCAGATACCGACAGGTGACAGATACGCAGTATTTT.

The V gene is TRBV6-6, the J gene TRBJ2-5; 7 positions agree with TRBD2. Germline trimming cut 1 base from V and 2 bases from J; bases unmatched to any gene: 4. The CDR3 is 15 residues long. Looked up from germline, CDR1 is MNHNY and CDR2 is SVGAGI (reference sequence). CDR3 sequence reads: CASSYYRLAQETQYF. The CDR3 DNA reads as TGTGCCAGCAGTTACTACCGACTAGCTCAAGAGACCCAGTACTTC.

The genes are TRBV5-1 and TRBJ1-1, with TRBD1 as a possible D gene (6 bases). V lost 0 bases, J lost 1 base, and 10 bases lay in between. This CDR3 contains 15 residues. Germline assignment: CDR1 SGHRS and CDR2 YFSETQ. The CDR3 nucleotides read TGCGCCAGCAGCTTGGTGTGGGGGCAGAACACTGAAGCTTTCTTT. Residues: CASSLVWGQNTEAFF.

This clone was counted once. V is TRBV5-1 and J is TRBJ2-5, with D uncertain. V gave up 0 bases and J gave up 5 bases, with 8 bases separating them. The length of the CDR3 is 13 residues. Germline CDR1 is SGHRS and CDR2 is YFSETQ. CDR3 DNA sequence: TGCGCCAGCAGCTTGGGGGCGTTGGAGACCCAGTACTTC. Its protein is CASSLGALETQYF.

The chain uses TRBV14 and TRBJ2-7, with a weak D call TRBD1 (6 bases). The CDR3 length is 14 residues. Germline V gives CDR1 SGHDN, CDR2 FVKESK. V lost 4 bases and J 2 bases, leaving 12 bases between the germline ends. CDR3 region: CASSLTTGAYEQYF. For the CDR3, the DNA is TGTGCCAGCAGCCTGACGACAGGAGCCTACGAGCAGTACTTC.

This clone was counted only a few times. J is TRBJ2-7 and V is TRBV9, with 8 nucleotides matching TRBD2. Trimming removed 3 bases from V and 7 bases from J; junction bases left unmatched: 9. The CDR3 runs to 14 residues. Germline V lookup: CDR1 SGDLS, CDR2 YYNGEE. DNA of the CDR3: TGTGCCAGCAGCGGCGGTCTAGCGGGTTATGAGCAGTACTTC. Amino acids: CASSGGLAGYEQYF.

This clone was picked up a small number of times. CDR3 sequence: CASSIRTSGDTGELFF. For the CDR3, the DNA is TGCGCCAGCAGCATTCGGACTAGCGGGGACACCGGGGAGCTGTTTTTT. The chain carries TRBV5-1 and TRBJ2-2, with TRBD2 identical over 12 bases. The CDR3 runs to 16 residues. V shed 4 bases, J shed 3 bases, and the junction held 4 bases outside the gene matches. Germline V lookup: CDR1 SGHRS, CDR2 YFSETQ. The whole variable domain, filled in from reference TRBV5-1 and TRBJ2-2, reads KAGVTQTPRYLIKTRGQQVTLSCSPISGHRSVSWYQQTPGQGLQFLFEYFSETQRNKGNFPGRFSGRQFSNSRSEMNVSTLELGDSALYLCASSIRTSGDTGELFFGEGSRLTVL.

The chain recombines TRBV5-6 with TRBJ1-2, with 9 positions matching TRBD1. The CDR3 is 15 amino acids. The germline V gene has CDR1 SGHDT and CDR2 YYEEEE. J was trimmed by 3 bases and V by 1 base; bases with no gene match: 4. The CDR3 bases are TGTGCCAGCAGCTTGTACAGGGGGCAGGACTATGGCTACACCTTC. Protein: CASSLYRGQDYGYTF.

CDR3 in amino acids: CASSQVYGRSYEQYF. For the CDR3, the DNA is TGTGCCAGCAGCCAAGTATACGGCCGTAGTTACGAGCAGTACTTC. This sequence joins TRBV14 and TRBJ2-7; D unclear. Germline assignment: CDR1 SGHDN and CDR2 FVKESK. Trimming left V 1 base short and J 4 bases short, with 14 bases between. CDR3 length equals 15 residues. Full variable domain (outside the CDR3, taken from reference TRBV14 and TRBJ2-7): EAGVTQFPSHSVIEKGQTVTLRCDPISGHDNLYWYRRVMGKEIKFLLHFVKESKQDESGMPNNRFLAERTGGTYSTLKVQPAELEDSGVYFCASSQVYGRSYEQYFGPGTRLTVT.

This clone was recorded a few times. The gene calls are TRBV19 and TRBJ1-2; D is ambiguous. The germline V gene has CDR1 LNHDA and CDR2 SQIVND (reference sequence). V lost 4 bases and J 8 bases, leaving 11 bases between the germline ends. This CDR3 is 12 amino acids long. CDR3: CASSTGLGGYTF. The CDR3 bases are TGTGCCAGTAGTACGGGCCTGGGGGGCTACACCTTC.

The genes are TRBV9 and TRBJ2-5, with D perhaps matching TRBD1 (5 bases). CDR1 is SGDLS, CDR2 YYNGEE, per germline. Trimming removed 4 bases from V and 2 bases from J, with 15 bases in between. The CDR3 is 15 amino acids. The CDR3: CASSRDGDRQETQYF. CDR3 nucleotide sequence: TGTGCCAGCAGCCGAGACGGAGACAGACAAGAGACCCAGTACTTC.

This clone was found once. The rearrangement links TRBV5-1 to TRBJ2-3; no reliable D call. The V gene's germline CDR1 is SGHRS and CDR2 YFSETQ. The CDR3 has 13 residues. V dropped 4 bases and J dropped 4 bases, with 10 bases sitting between them. The CDR3 DNA reads TGCGCCAGCAGCCTAGTGGTCCCAGATACGCAGTATTTT. Translating it yields CASSLVVPDTQYF.

There are a few counts of this clone. The chain combines TRBV4-2 with TRBJ1-4, with a weak D call TRBD1 (6 bases). This CDR3 has 15 residues. The V end lost 4 bases, the J end lost 8 bases, and 17 bases lay between the germline ends. Germline loops: CDR1 LGHNA, CDR2 YNFKEQ. The CDR3 DNA reads as TGTGCCAGCAGCCCACAACAGGGCTCTCTGGAAAAACTGTTTTTT. Translated, it gives CASSPQQGSLEKLFF.

This chain links TRBV6-5 with TRBJ2-7; 9 bases are a match to TRBD1. Germline loops: CDR1 MNHEY, CDR2 SVGAGI. The CDR3 runs to 15 residues. V shed 0 bases and J 3 bases; nucleotides not matched to a gene: 3. CDR3 sequence reads: CASSYSGQGIYEQYF. As DNA, the CDR3 is TGTGCCAGCAGTTACTCGGGACAGGGCATCTACGAGCAGTACTTC.

As for this clone: Other DNA variants within this sample encode the same CDR3. The chain joins TRBV5-1 to TRBJ1-1; D gene unclear. Germline CDR1 and CDR2: SGHRS and YFSETQ. The CDR3 is 12 amino acids. Trimming removed 5 bases at V and 1 base at J, with 6 bases between. Here the CDR3 DNA reads TGCGCCAGCAGTGATCCGAACACTGAAGCTTTCTTT. Encoded protein: CASSDPNTEAFF.

The chain joins TRBV4-1 to TRBJ1-1; D uncertain. CDR3 length equals 13 residues. Looked up from germline, CDR1 is MGHRA and CDR2 is YSYEKL. Trimming shortened V by 6 bases and J by 1 base, and 9 bases separated the two germline ends. CDR3 coding DNA: TGCGCCAGCAGTCACGTACCGAACACTGAAGCTTTCTTT. Protein sequence: CASSHVPNTEAFF.

This chain uses TRBV5-4 with TRBJ2-7; 7 nucleotides align to TRBD2. In germline, CDR1 is SGHNT, CDR2 YYREEE (reference sequence). This CDR3 has 16 residues. J was trimmed by 6 bases and V by 4 bases; bases with no gene match: 16. CDR3 in amino acids: CASSTGGLGNTLEQYF. Written as DNA, the CDR3 is TGTGCCAGCAGCACGGGGGGTTTGGGTAACACCCTCGAGCAGTACTTC.

V gene TRBV10-2 combines with J gene TRBJ2-3; 11 bases agree with TRBD1. Germline-derived CDR1 and CDR2 are WSHSY and SAAADI. With V trimmed by 2 bases and J by 0 bases, 10 bases remained unmatched. The CDR3 sequence is 19 residues long. CDR3 amino acids: CASSERGQGALISTDTQYF. The CDR3 nucleotides are TGCGCCAGCAGTGAGAGAGGACAGGGGGCCCTGATTAGCACAGATACGCAGTATTTT.

This clone occurred a few times. The chain couples TRBV6-6 to TRBJ1-5, with 7 bases fitting TRBD1. This CDR3 has 16 amino acids. The germline CDR1 and CDR2 sequences are MNHNY and SVGAGI (reference sequence). Trimming cost V 6 bases and J 2 bases; bases outside gene matches: 10. CDR3 region: CASRHDRAGRNQPQHF. DNA of the CDR3: TGTGCCAGCAGACACGACAGGGCTGGTCGCAATCAGCCCCAGCATTTT.

The V and J genes are TRBV18 and TRBJ1-2; D gene uncertain. The germline V gene has CDR1 KGHSH and CDR2 LQKENI. The V end was cut by 3 bases, the J end by 8 bases, with 10 bases between. This CDR3 is 12 amino acids long. In DNA form, the CDR3 reads TGTGCCAGCTCACCGGCGTCGGGAGGCTACACCTTC. Translating it yields CASSPASGGYTF.